The 17 T cell receptor beta chains below all came from one sample that was sequenced in a study of blood T cell repertoires in COVID-19. Method: immunoSEQ multiplex PCR; TCRdb's copy keeps in-frame clones and lacks some. Among some 120,000 clones, about 85% were seen once, and the ten largest hold around 1.9%. Sequenced input: peripheral blood. The receptors here all came from a man between 65 and 80 years old with acute or convalescent COVID-19.

The chain carries TRBV6-1 and TRBJ2-5, with 7 bases lining up with TRBD2. The length of the CDR3 is 15 residues. V trimming: 1 base; J trimming: 2 bases; junction bases outside the gene matches: 4. The germline V gene has CDR1 MNHNS and CDR2 SASEGT. The CDR3 sequence is CASSEGPSGQETQYF. DNA of the CDR3: TGTGCCAGCAGTGAAGGGCCTAGCGGACAAGAGACCCAGTACTTC.

The chain couples TRBV9 to TRBJ1-4; the match to TRBD1 covers 7 bases. V was pared by 4 bases and J by 3 bases, with 12 bases of the junction left unmatched. The CDR3 runs 17 residues. The V gene's germline CDR1 is SGDLS and CDR2 YYNGEE. CDR3 nucleotides: TGTGCCAGCAGCTCCCAGGACAGGACGGGACCTAATGAAAAACTGTTTTTT. Its translation is CASSSQDRTGPNEKLFF.

V gene TRBV5-4 combines with J gene TRBJ1-1; a weak D match, TRBD1 (6 bases). Trimming removed 4 bases from V and 1 base from J, with 11 bases in between. Per the germline V gene, CDR1 is SGHNT and CDR2 is YYREEE (reference sequence). This CDR3 comprises 14 residues. CDR3 sequence reads: CASSGTTGNTEAFF. CDR3 nucleotides: TGTGCCAGCAGCGGGACGACAGGGAACACTGAAGCTTTCTTT.

This clone is a singleton in its sample. A read error is possible here, since a much larger clone lies one base away. The chain couples TRBV20-1 to TRBJ2-7; TRBD1 is a possible D gene (7 bases). The germline V gene has CDR1 DFQATT and CDR2 SNEGSKA (reference sequence). The CDR3 is 11 amino acids. The CDR3 bases are TGCAATCCGAGGAGGGGGCTCGAGCAGTACTTC. Protein product: CNPRRGLEQYF.

The chain has TRBV21-1 and TRBJ1-5. TRBV21-1 is termed a pseudogene. The CDR3 extends over 14 amino acids. CDR3 amino acids: CASSKSAVNQPQHF. For the CDR3, the DNA is TGTGCCAGCAGCAAATCAGCGGTTAATCAGCCCCAGCATTTT.

The chain uses TRBV5-4 and TRBJ2-7; 9 bases are a match to TRBD2. Germline V gene lookup returns CDR1 SGHNT and CDR2 YYREEE (reference sequence). V was pared by 3 bases and J by 5 bases, with 21 bases of the junction left unmatched. This CDR3 region has 19 residues. CDR3 nucleotide sequence: TGTGCCAGCAGCTCCCAGCGGGGGGTGTCATTCTACTACTATAACGAGCAGTACTTC. This encodes CASSSQRGVSFYYYNEQYF.

The chain joins TRBV18 to TRBJ1-2, with D tentatively TRBD1 (6 bases). This CDR3 is 15 amino acids long. Deletions cut 0 bases from V and 4 bases from J, with 12 bases between. The germline CDR1 and CDR2 sequences are KGHSH and LQKENI. CDR3 sequence reads: CASSPPGEGVYGYTF. CDR3 coding DNA: TGTGCCAGCTCACCACCGGGAGAGGGGGTCTATGGCTACACCTTC.

This chain links TRBV27 with TRBJ2-7; no clear D. The CDR3 spans 13 residues. The germline CDR1 and CDR2 sequences are MNHEY and SMNVEV (reference sequence). With 5 bases removed from V and 3 bases from J, the gap between germline ends came to 11 bases. The CDR3 nucleotides read TGTGCCAGCAGTCCCCAGGCTCACTACGAGCAGTACTTC. This translates into CASSPQAHYEQYF.

J is TRBJ2-7 and V is TRBV3-1 (or the pseudogene TRBV3-2), with a weak D call TRBD2 (6 bases). CDR3 length equals 15 residues. Germline CDR1 is LGHDT and CDR2 is YNNKEL (reference sequence). The V gene lost 0 bases and the J gene lost 2 bases, with 11 bases spanning the gap. The CDR3 sequence: CASSQEGDLAYEQYF. The CDR3 nucleotides are TGTGCCAGCAGCCAAGAGGGGGACTTGGCCTACGAGCAGTACTTC.

There are a few counts of this clone. The V gene is TRBV29-1, the J gene TRBJ2-4; 10 bases map to TRBD2. The ends lost 3 bases at V and 7 bases at J; junction bases unmatched: 0. Germline CDR1 SQVTM, CDR2 ANQGSEA. The length of the CDR3 is 12 residues. This CDR3 is CSVDSGGNIQYF. The CDR3 DNA is TGCAGCGTTGATAGCGGGGGGAACATTCAGTACTTC.

The gene calls are TRBV2 and TRBJ2-1; 8 nucleotides line up with TRBD2. Germline CDR1 is SNHLY and CDR2 is FYNNEI. V dropped 5 bases and J dropped 4; count of bases not matched to a gene: 4. The CDR3 runs 14 residues. The CDR3 DNA reads as TGTGCCAGCAGTCTTAGCGGGACGTACAATGAGCAGTTCTTC. As protein: CASSLSGTYNEQFF.

This chain joins TRBV6-5 and TRBJ2-1, with TRBD2 identical over 10 bases. V dropped 6 bases and J dropped 13; count of bases not matched to a gene: 9. CDR3 length equals 13 residues. CDR1 and CDR2 (germline): MNHEY, SVGAGI. The CDR3 nucleotides read TGTGCCAGCAGCCAGGGCACTAGCGGGGCCCAGTTCTTC. Protein sequence: CASSQGTSGAQFF.

This clone was counted at least ten times. This chain uses TRBV6-1 with TRBJ2-7; 9 bases align to TRBD1. Germline CDR1 reads MNHNS; CDR2 reads SASEGT. There are 18 residues in the CDR3. Germline trimming cut 0 bases from V and 4 bases from J; bases unmatched to any gene: 13. This CDR3 reads CASSEAGRGHRGLYEQYF. CDR3 DNA: TGTGCCAGCAGTGAAGCGGGGAGAGGACACAGGGGGCTGTACGAGCAGTACTTC.

The chain employs TRBV7-2 and TRBJ1-3; tentative D call: TRBD1 (6 bases). Germline loops: CDR1 SGHTA, CDR2 FQGNSA. This CDR3 is built from 13 residues. The V end was cut by 5 bases, the J end by 4 bases, with 9 bases between. The CDR3 DNA follows: TGTGCCAGCAGCCCCGGACAGGGAAACACCATATATTTT. Its protein product is CASSPGQGNTIYF.

The chain links TRBV5-4 to TRBJ1-1; no reliable D call. The germline V gene encodes CDR1 SGHNT and CDR2 YYREEE (reference sequence). The CDR3 loop spans 13 amino acids. Trimming took off 4 bases at V and 4 bases at J, with 11 bases between the two ends. The CDR3 reads CASSVTLSTEAFF. The CDR3 nucleotides are TGTGCCAGCAGCGTGACACTGAGCACTGAAGCTTTCTTT.

The rearrangement uses TRBV13 and TRBJ2-3; D perhaps matches TRBD2 (5 bases). This CDR3 contains 17 residues. V lost 4 bases to trimming and J lost 0 bases, with 17 bases between them. Germline V CDR1 and CDR2: PRHDT, FYEKMQ (reference sequence). The CDR3 loop reads CASSSSWRTPSTDTQYF. As DNA, the CDR3 is TGTGCCAGCAGCTCCTCCTGGAGGACCCCTAGCACAGATACGCAGTATTTT. Together with reference TRBV13 and TRBJ2-3, the CDR3 gives the full variable domain: AAGVIQSPRHLIKEKRETATLKCYPIPRHDTVYWYQQGPGQDPQFLISFYEKMQSDKGSIPDRFSAQQFSDYHSELNMSSLELGDSALYFCASSSSWRTPSTDTQYFGPGTRLTVL.

This clone was recorded only once. This chain connects TRBV20-1 to TRBJ2-1, with D possibly TRBD2 on 5 matching bases. This CDR3 is 11 amino acids long. Germline CDR1 and CDR2: DFQATT and SNEGSKA (reference sequence). V gave up 3 bases and J gave up 12 bases, with 12 bases separating them. CDR3 residues: CSARATAGQFF. CDR3 nucleotide sequence: TGCAGTGCTAGGGCCACGGCGGGGCAGTTCTTC.